The 20 T cell receptor beta chains reported below all come from one sample, sequenced in a study of OX40 agonist ivuxolimab in advanced cancers. The method was immunoSEQ multiplex PCR; TCRdb's version includes in-frame clones alone and lacks a portion of them. The sample has tens of thousands of clones, about 73% seen once. The sequences come from CD4+ or CD8+ T cells sorted from blood, collected in a trial of the OX40 agonist ivuxolimab. These receptors were taken from an adult with an advanced solid tumor such as melanoma, head and neck, liver or kidney cancer.

The genes are TRBV4-3 and TRBJ2-5, with 8 positions matching TRBD1. This CDR3 is 15 amino acids long. J was trimmed by 0 bases and V by 2 bases; bases with no gene match: 2. CDR1 is LGHNA and CDR2 is YSLEER in the germline V gene. In DNA, the CDR3 is TGCGCCAGCAGCCAAAGGGGACAGGACCAAGAGACCCAGTACTTC. It yields the protein CASSQRGQDQETQYF.

V and J are TRBV5-1 and TRBJ2-1; TRBD2 aligns across 13 bases. The CDR3 covers 17 residues. V lost 0 bases and J lost 5; bases outside the gene matches: 5. CDR1 is SGHRS, CDR2 YFSETQ, per germline. The DNA of the CDR3 is TGCGCCAGCAGCTTGGGGACGGGACTAGCGGGAAACAATGAGCAGTTCTTC. Amino acid sequence: CASSLGTGLAGNNEQFF.

V is TRBV18 and J is TRBJ2-1, with D hard to call. Germline CDR1 and CDR2: KGHSH and LQKENI. V lost 3 bases and J lost 0, with 12 bases in between. The CDR3 is 16 amino acids. The CDR3 DNA reads as TGTGCCAGCTCACCTACTCCCCCCAGCTCCTACAATGAGCAGTTCTTC. Its translation is CASSPTPPSSYNEQFF.

V usage is TRBV25-1 and J usage is TRBJ1-2; D remains unclear. CDR3 length equals 14 residues. In germline, CDR1 is MGHDK, CDR2 SYGVNS. Trimming pared 1 base from V and 4 bases from J, leaving 10 bases between. The CDR3 DNA follows: TGTGCCAGCAGTGAATTTAAAGGTTCCTATGGCTACACCTTC. Encoded protein: CASSEFKGSYGYTF.

The V call is TRBV7-8, the J call TRBJ1-1; D ambiguous. This CDR3 is 15 amino acids long. Trimming cost V 1 base and J 5 bases, with 14 bases left between them. Germline V gene data show CDR1 as SGHVS and CDR2 as FQNEAQ. This CDR3 reads CASSLGPFLGTEAFF. As DNA, the CDR3 is TGTGCCAGCAGCTTAGGCCCCTTTCTAGGAACTGAAGCTTTCTTT.

The rearrangement joins TRBV28 to TRBJ2-2; 8 nucleotides align to TRBD2. The CDR3 is made up of 17 amino acids. The V and J ends lost 6 bases and 7 bases, in that order; junction bases with no gene match: 16. The germline V gene encodes CDR1 MDHEN and CDR2 SYDVKM. CDR3 nucleotides: TGTGCCAGCAGCCGCTCCCCTAGGGCGGGAGGAGTCGGGGAGCTGTTTTTT. It encodes CASSRSPRAGGVGELFF.

The CDR3 sequence is CASSNGLTSYEQYF. The CDR3 region has the DNA TGTGCCAGCAGCAACGGACTAACGTCCTACGAGCAGTACTTC. The J gene is TRBJ2-7, the V gene TRBV7-8; tentatively, D is TRBD2 (6 bases). This CDR3 comprises 14 residues. Per germline, CDR1 SGHVS and CDR2 FQNEAQ. The V and J ends lost 5 bases and 1 base respectively, with 12 bases between them.

This chain links TRBV27 with TRBJ2-7; tentatively, D is TRBD1 or TRBD2 (6 bases each). The V end lost 6 bases, the J end lost 5 bases, and 11 bases lay between the germline ends. Germline values: CDR1 MNHEY, CDR2 SMNVEV (reference sequence). This CDR3 is 12 amino acids long. The CDR3 nucleotides are TGTGCCAGCAGAGAGAGGGGGGACGAGCAGTACTTC. It translates to CASRERGDEQYF.

The chain links TRBV7-9 to TRBJ2-3; 7 nucleotides match TRBD2. This CDR3 region has 15 residues. V shed 4 bases and J 2 bases; nucleotides not matched to a gene: 6. Germline V gene data show CDR1 as SEHNR and CDR2 as FQNEAQ (reference sequence). The CDR3 reads CASSSARGFTDTQYF. The CDR3 DNA reads TGTGCCAGCAGCTCCGCGCGGGGGTTCACAGATACGCAGTATTTT.

This chain joins TRBV5-4 and TRBJ2-2; TRBD2 matches 10 bases. After removal of 3 bases from V and 4 bases from J, the junction contained 3 bases not matched to a gene. The CDR3 contains 15 residues. Looked up from germline, CDR1 is SGHNT and CDR2 is YYREEE (reference sequence). CDR3 loop: CASSSAGGVTGELFF. CDR3 in DNA: TGTGCCAGCAGCTCAGCGGGGGGGGTCACCGGGGAGCTGTTTTTT.

This chain links TRBV29-1 with TRBJ1-1; tentatively, D is TRBD1 (6 bases). In germline, CDR1 is SQVTM, CDR2 ANQGSEA. This CDR3 is built from 13 residues. The V gene lost 7 bases and the J gene lost 3 bases, with 15 bases spanning the gap. The CDR3 DNA reads TGCAGCGGCGTTCGGGACACCTACACTGAAGCTTTCTTT. Translated, it gives CSGVRDTYTEAFF.

The sample holds a few counts of this clone. The V call is TRBV7-8, the J call TRBJ2-1; 8 bases agree with TRBD2. Losses at the gene ends were 1 base for V and 5 bases for J; bases not matched to a gene: 13. Germline V lookup: CDR1 SGHVS, CDR2 FQNEAQ. The CDR3 spans 18 residues. The CDR3 sequence: CASSLVRRGLARDNEQFF. The CDR3 DNA sequence: TGTGCCAGCAGCTTAGTACGCAGAGGACTAGCAAGGGACAATGAGCAGTTCTTC.

The rearrangement joins TRBV9 to TRBJ1-2; 7 bases match TRBD1. Losses at the gene ends were 0 bases for V and 1 base for J; bases not matched to a gene: 6. Germline values: CDR1 SGDLS, CDR2 YYNGEE. The CDR3 totals 16 residues. For the CDR3, the DNA is TGTGCCAGCAGCGTAGCAATGGGACAGCGTAACTATGGCTACACCTTC. Amino acids: CASSVAMGQRNYGYTF.

The rearrangement uses TRBV27 and TRBJ1-1; D perhaps matches TRBD1 (6 bases). V lost 3 bases, J lost 0 bases, and 11 bases lay in between. CDR3 length: 15 residues. CDR1 is MNHEY and CDR2 is SMNVEV in the germline V gene (reference sequence). The CDR3 region is CASSLGHPMNTEAFF. CDR3 nucleotides: TGTGCCAGCAGTTTGGGACACCCCATGAACACTGAAGCTTTCTTT.

The chain recombines TRBV2 with TRBJ2-7; 8 nucleotides align to TRBD1. V gave up 6 bases and J gave up 5 bases; unmatched junction bases: 6. Germline lookup yields CDR1 SNHLY and CDR2 FYNNEI. This CDR3 contains 13 residues. The CDR3 region is CASRGTGPNEQYF. In nucleotides, the CDR3 is TGTGCCAGCAGGGGGACAGGCCCCAACGAGCAGTACTTC.

The chain uses TRBV15 and TRBJ1-1, with 7 bases that match TRBD1. The ends lost 0 bases at V and 6 bases at J; junction bases unmatched: 1. This CDR3 comprises 13 residues. Per germline, CDR1 LNHNV and CDR2 YYDKDF (reference sequence). This CDR3 is CATSRDDRAEAFF. CDR3 nucleotides: TGTGCCACCAGCAGAGATGACAGGGCTGAAGCTTTCTTT.

The chain joins TRBV7-6 to TRBJ2-3, with D unclear. The CDR3 spans 14 residues. Germline-derived CDR1 and CDR2 are SGHVS and FNYEAQ. The germline V and J ends were trimmed by 2 bases and 1 base, with 7 bases remaining between them. The CDR3 here is CASSLSRGTDTQYF. For the CDR3, the DNA is TGTGCCAGCAGCTTATCCCGCGGCACAGATACGCAGTATTTT.

This clone was observed a few times. The chain links TRBV18 to TRBJ2-2; D call uncertain. Germline values: CDR1 KGHSH, CDR2 LQKENI. The V end was cut by 3 bases, the J end by 0 bases, with 8 bases between. The length of the CDR3 is 15 residues. Here the CDR3 reads CASSPVRPNTGELFF. In DNA form, the CDR3 reads TGTGCCAGCTCACCTGTCCGGCCGAACACCGGGGAGCTGTTTTTT.

The rearrangement uses TRBV5-1 and TRBJ1-4; tentative D call: TRBD1 (6 bases). The V gene's germline CDR1 is SGHRS and CDR2 YFSETQ. The CDR3 sequence is 15 residues long. V dropped 0 bases and J dropped 3 bases, with 9 bases sitting between them. CDR3 in DNA: TGCGCCAGCAGCTTGGCCGAGGGGGCTAATGAAAAACTGTTTTTT. Residues: CASSLAEGANEKLFF.

The rearrangement uses TRBV27 and TRBJ2-5; 8 bases agree with TRBD1. V lost 6 bases to trimming and J lost 1 base; unmatched junction nucleotides: 10. Germline V gene sequence: CDR1 MNHEY, CDR2 SMNVEV (reference sequence). The CDR3 covers 16 residues. The CDR3 nucleotides read TGTGCCAGCAGACCGGGGGCAGGGGGCTTCCAAGAGACCCAGTACTTC. Amino acids: CASRPGAGGFQETQYF.